These T cell receptor beta chains were read from a single sample in a study of cytotoxic CD8 clonotypes in ibrutinib-treated CLL. The assay was immunoSEQ multiplex PCR, and TCRdb's table has in-frame clones only and misses some. The data show over 110,000 clones, more than 85% seen once. The sample was PBMCs, taken after 12 months of ibrutinib treatment. The receptors were gathered from a human donor with chronic lymphocytic leukemia. CDR3s include the opening cysteine and the closing phenylalanine or tryptophan. The order of the fields is V gene, D gene, clone size, J gene, CDR3 protein, CDR3 DNA. The D gene is left open where the match is weak. Where a row states a size, it is once, few, many or the class of an expanded clone; other rows omit it.

TRBV2,TRBD1,-,TRBJ2-1,CASPGTESSEQFF,TGTGCCAGCCCCGGGACAGAGTCGTCAGAGCAGTTCTTC
TRBV7-7,-,-,TRBJ2-7,CASSLGRGSYEQYF,TGTGCTAGCAGCTTAGGGAGGGGGTCCTACGAGCAGTACTTC
TRBV7-6,TRBD2,-,TRBJ2-2,CASSSTLWGGNTGELFF,TGTGCCAGCAGTTCTACCCTCTGGGGGGGAAACACCGGGGAGCTGTTTTTT
TRBV11-3,TRBD1,once,TRBJ2-2,CASSLSQGWPGELFF,TGTGCCAGCAGCTTATCACAGGGGTGGCCCGGGGAGCTGTTTTTT
TRBV7-3,TRBD2,-,TRBJ2-1,CASSTSGRVGEQFF,TGTGCCAGCAGCACGAGCGGGAGGGTGGGTGAGCAGTTCTTC
TRBV15,-,few,TRBJ2-7,CATSRDRGVYEQYF,TGTGCCACCAGCAGAGATCGGGGAGTTTACGAGCAGTACTTC
TRBV19,-,-,TRBJ2-2,CASRGQYFTGELFF,TGTGCCAGTAGAGGACAATATTTCACCGGGGAGCTGTTTTTT
TRBV29-1,TRBD1,-,TRBJ1-4,CSVLQGKLFF,TGCAGCGTTCTACAGGGGAAACTGTTTTTT
TRBV5-1,TRBD2,-,TRBJ2-1,CASSTRGSGRIGEQFF,TGCGCCAGCAGCACCCGGGGTAGCGGGAGAATTGGAGAGCAGTTCTTC
TRBV7-8,TRBD2,-,TRBJ2-1,CASSVSGRYNEQFF,TGTGCCAGCAGCGTTAGCGGGAGGTACAATGAGCAGTTCTTC
TRBV9,-,-,TRBJ2-7,CASSVGGGTYEQYF,TGTGCCAGCAGCGTAGGGGGGGGCACCTACGAGCAGTACTTC
TRBV27,-,few,TRBJ2-7,CASSLGQRGYEQYF,TGTGCCAGCAGCCTCGGACAGAGAGGATACGAGCAGTACTTC
TRBV27,-,-,TRBJ2-7,CASRRGNYEQYF,TGTGCCAGCAGAAGGGGGAACTACGAGCAGTACTTC
TRBV4-2,TRBD2,-,TRBJ2-7,CASSQEASGSYEQYF,TGTGCCAGCAGCCAAGAGGCTAGCGGGAGCTACGAGCAGTACTTC
TRBV5-1,TRBD2,few,TRBJ2-2,CASSGTTTTGELFF,TGCGCCAGCAGCGGGACTACGACGACCGGGGAGCTGTTTTTT
TRBV28,TRBD1,-,TRBJ1-1,CASSMTSGTAEAFF,TGTGCCAGCAGTATGACATCCGGGACAGCTGAAGCTTTCTTT
TRBV4-3,TRBD2,-,TRBJ2-7,CASSHSSGTSHEQYF,TGCGCCAGCAGCCATTCTAGCGGGACGTCCCACGAGCAGTACTTC
TRBV6-5,-,-,TRBJ2-6,CASSYLSRANVLTF,TGTGCCAGCAGTTATCTGTCCAGGGCCAACGTCCTGACTTTC
TRBV7-9,-,-,TRBJ1-1,CASSLGGSEAFF,TGTGCCAGCAGCTTAGGGGGTTCTGAAGCTTTCTTT
TRBV5-1,TRBD2,-,TRBJ2-1,CASSVSGTKLNEQFF,TGCGCCAGCAGCGTCTCCGGGACTAAGCTCAATGAGCAGTTCTTC
TRBV21-1,-,-,TRBJ1-5,CASSSRDRELLGGQPQHF,TGTGCCAGCAGCTCTAGAGACAGGGAGTTGTTAGGGGGTCAGCCCCAGCATTTT
TRBV7-9,TRBD1,-,TRBJ1-1,CASSLSQGSSTEAFF,TGTGCCAGCAGCTTATCACAGGGGAGTAGCACTGAAGCTTTCTTT
TRBV13,TRBD2,-,TRBJ2-1,CASSLRQGLGVYEQFF,TGTGCCAGCAGCCTCCGTCAGGGACTAGGGGTCTATGAGCAGTTCTTC
TRBV7-6,-,once,TRBJ2-1,CASTAGSAYNEQFF,TGTGCCAGCACGGCGGGTAGCGCCTACAATGAGCAGTTCTTC
TRBV28,-,-,TRBJ1-5,CASSLPQDQPQHF,TGTGCCAGCAGTTTACCACAAGATCAGCCCCAGCATTTT
TRBV7-8,TRBD1,-,TRBJ2-7,CASSLLAGQGTYEQYF,TGTGCCAGCAGCCTGCTAGCCGGACAGGGGACCTACGAGCAGTACTTC
TRBV28,-,few,TRBJ1-2,CASSYSLDGYTF,TGTGCCAGCAGCTACAGTTTGGATGGCTACACCTTC
TRBV6-5,-,-,TRBJ1-4,CASSYGPGAGEKLFF,TGTGCCAGCAGTTACGGTCCGGGGGCAGGGGAAAAACTGTTTTTT
TRBV11-3,-,-,TRBJ1-1,CASSSQGQNTEAFF,TGTGCCAGCAGCTCACAGGGACAGAACACTGAAGCTTTCTTT
TRBV28,-,-,TRBJ2-3,CASSLFAGITGNTDTQYF,TGTGCCAGCAGTTTATTCGCGGGAATCACCGGGAACACAGATACGCAGTATTTT
TRBV11-2,TRBD2,-,TRBJ2-5,CASSIGTSGRETQYF,TGTGCCAGCAGCATCGGGACTAGCGGGAGAGAGACCCAGTACTTC
TRBV19,TRBD2,-,TRBJ2-7,CASSDRPPGLGPYEQYF,TGTGCCAGTTCCGACAGACCCCCGGGACTAGGACCCTACGAGCAGTACTTC
TRBV27,TRBD1,-,TRBJ1-2,CASSSMVGGAGYTF,TGTGCCAGCAGTTCAATGGTAGGGGGCGCGGGCTACACCTTC
TRBV28,-,-,TRBJ1-5,CASSFPNQPQHF,TGTGCCAGCAGTTTTCCTAATCAGCCCCAGCATTTT
TRBV19,-,-,TRBJ2-7,CASSIVAAYEQYF,TGTGCCAGTAGTATTGTGGCAGCATACGAGCAGTACTTC
TRBV19,-,-,TRBJ1-2,CASSTEGGDYTF,TGTGCCAGTAGTACAGAGGGGGGTGACTACACCTTC
TRBV29-1,-,-,TRBJ2-1,CSVEIAVSSYNEQFF,TGCAGCGTTGAAATAGCGGTTAGCTCCTACAATGAGCAGTTCTTC